Listed below are T cell receptor beta chains from one sample, sequenced in a study of long-term antiretroviral therapy in people with HIV. Assay used: immunoSEQ multiplex PCR; TCRdb lists only in-frame clones, some missing. This sample has 24,000 or so clones, with 86% found just once. The starting material was unsorted PBMCs, obtained 1.9 years after starting antiretroviral therapy. The receptors shown here come from a woman aged 25 to 39 with HIV. The CDR3 runs from the conserved cysteine through the conserved F or W. D genes are given only for firm matches. Only part of the rows carry a size: once, few, many, or a class if the clone is expanded.

size: once
D: -
V: TRBV5-1
J: TRBJ2-7
CDR3: CASSLAEGYEQYF
DNA: TGCGCCAGCAGCTTGGCCGAGGGATACGAGCAGTACTTC

size: once
D: -
V: TRBV7-8
J: TRBJ1-1
CDR3: CASSPFPGHREAFF
DNA: TGTGCCAGCAGCCCCTTTCCGGGACACCGTGAAGCTTTCTTT

size: few
D: -
V: TRBV4-2
J: TRBJ1-5
CDR3: CASSRTAPPVREQPQHF
DNA: TGTGCCAGCAGCCGAACCGCCCCCCCTGTCAGGGAACAGCCCCAGCATTTT

size: -
D: -
V: TRBV30
J: TRBJ1-1
CDR3: CAWNLGSVNTEAFF
DNA: TGTGCCTGGAATCTCGGCAGCGTGAACACTGAAGCTTTCTTT

size: -
D: TRBD2
V: TRBV30
J: TRBJ2-5
CDR3: CAWSRGGRGGRETQYF
DNA: TGTGCCTGGAGCCGCGGAGGGCGGGGGGGCCGGGAGACCCAGTACTTC

size: -
D: -
V: TRBV7-8
J: TRBJ1-3
CDR3: CASSLARGGGTIYF
DNA: TGTGCCAGCAGCTTAGCTAGAGGAGGTGGCACCATATATTTT

size: -
D: -
V: TRBV18
J: TRBJ1-1
CDR3: CASSPRETEAFF
DNA: TGTGCCAGCTCACCAAGGGAGACTGAAGCTTTCTTT

size: -
D: -
V: TRBV7-9
J: TRBJ2-1
CDR3: CASSPAGGNEQFF
DNA: TGTGCCAGCAGCCCGGCCGGGGGCAATGAGCAGTTCTTC

size: -
D: -
V: TRBV9
J: TRBJ1-2
CDR3: CASSSRGTRDYGYTF
DNA: TGTGCCAGCAGCAGCAGGGGAACGAGAGATTATGGCTACACCTTC

size: -
D: -
V: TRBV10-3
J: TRBJ2-6
CDR3: CAISEPGANVLTF
DNA: TGTGCCATCAGTGAGCCTGGGGCCAACGTCCTGACTTTC

size: -
D: -
V: TRBV30
J: TRBJ1-2
CDR3: CAWSVGVGDYGYTF
DNA: TGTGCCTGGAGTGTAGGGGTAGGGGACTATGGCTACACCTTC

size: -
D: -
V: TRBV9
J: TRBJ1-4
CDR3: CASSTGDFTGKLFF
DNA: TGTGCCAGCAGCACGGGGGACTTTACTGGAAAACTGTTTTTT

size: once
D: -
V: TRBV5-1
J: TRBJ1-2
CDR3: CASSLGTSNYGYTF
DNA: TGCGCCAGCAGCCTCGGGACGTCTAACTATGGCTACACCTTC

size: -
D: -
V: TRBV5-1
J: TRBJ2-7
CDR3: CASSLAGAGTYEQYF
DNA: TGCGCCAGCAGCTTGGCAGGGGCCGGGACCTACGAGCAGTACTTC

size: -
D: -
V: TRBV4-1
J: TRBJ2-7
CDR3: CASSHGGTDTYEQYF
DNA: TGCGCCAGCAGCCATGGGGGGACCGACACCTACGAGCAGTACTTC

size: -
D: -
V: TRBV6-1
J: TRBJ2-1
CDR3: CATLQSLTAPGGFF
DNA: TGTGCCACCCTGCAATCGTTGACAGCACCCGGGGGGTTCTTC

size: -
D: -
V: TRBV5-1
J: TRBJ2-7
CDR3: CASSSNPPIWYF
DNA: TGCGCCAGCAGCTCCAACCCTCCGATCTGGTACTTC

size: -
D: -
V: TRBV30
J: TRBJ1-6
CDR3: CAWSRPTWNSPLHF
DNA: TGTGCCTGGAGCAGGCCGACTTGGAATTCACCCCTCCACTTT

size: -
D: -
V: TRBV5-5
J: TRBJ1-4
CDR3: CASSLASNEKLFF
DNA: TGTGCCAGCAGCTTGGCATCTAATGAAAAACTGTTTTTT

size: -
D: TRBD1
V: TRBV5-1
J: TRBJ2-5
CDR3: CASSLGLGDSSQETQYF
DNA: TGCGCCAGCAGCTTGGGCCTCGGGGACAGCAGTCAAGAGACCCAGTACTTC

size: -
D: -
V: TRBV5-6
J: TRBJ1-1
CDR3: CASRLNYNLFEAFF
DNA: TGTGCCAGCAGATTGAATTACAACCTTTTTGAAGCTTTCTTT

size: -
D: TRBD1
V: TRBV7-3
J: TRBJ1-1
CDR3: CASSATGDTEAFF
DNA: TGTGCCAGCAGCGCAACAGGGGACACTGAAGCTTTCTTT

size: -
D: -
V: TRBV30
J: TRBJ2-4
CDR3: CAWRPPRRTRAKNIQYF
DNA: TGTGCCTGGAGACCCCCTCGTAGGACGAGAGCCAAAAACATTCAGTACTTC

size: -
D: TRBD1
V: TRBV18
J: TRBJ1-2
CDR3: CASSPETGSNYGYTF
DNA: TGTGCCAGCTCGCCCGAGACAGGGTCTAACTATGGCTACACCTTC

size: once
D: -
V: TRBV14
J: TRBJ1-4
CDR3: CASSQDSVGRGSNEKLFF
DNA: TGTGCCAGCAGCCAAGACTCCGTTGGCAGGGGAAGTAATGAAAAACTGTTTTTT

size: -
D: -
V: TRBV4-1
J: TRBJ1-3
CDR3: CASSPSPGVDGNTIYF
DNA: TGCGCCAGCAGCCCAAGCCCAGGGGTTGATGGAAACACCATATATTTT

size: once
D: -
V: TRBV2
J: TRBJ1-5
CDR3: CASSRGVNQPQHF
DNA: TGTGCCAGCAGTAGGGGGGTCAATCAGCCCCAGCATTTT

size: -
D: -
V: TRBV19
J: TRBJ1-6
CDR3: CASSISGAGLSSYNSPLHF
DNA: TGTGCCAGTAGTATTTCAGGTGCCGGCTTGAGCTCCTATAATTCACCCCTCCACTTT

size: -
D: TRBD1
V: TRBV5-4
J: TRBJ2-1
CDR3: CASSLGGGKMGEQFF
DNA: TGTGCCAGCAGCTTGGGAGGGGGCAAGATGGGTGAGCAGTTCTTC

size: -
D: TRBD1
V: TRBV19
J: TRBJ1-2
CDR3: CASRDREDYGYTF
DNA: TGTGCCAGTAGGGACAGGGAAGACTATGGCTACACCTTC

size: -
D: -
V: TRBV10-3
J: TRBJ1-1
CDR3: CAIQQGSNTEAFF
DNA: TGTGCCATACAACAGGGTTCGAACACTGAAGCTTTCTTT

size: -
D: TRBD1
V: TRBV6-4
J: TRBJ1-4
CDR3: CASWGQGATNEKLFF
DNA: TGTGCCAGCTGGGGACAGGGGGCAACTAATGAAAAACTGTTTTTT

size: -
D: -
V: TRBV7-9
J: TRBJ2-1
CDR3: CASSKPRGSSYNEQFF
DNA: TGTGCCAGCAGCAAGCCCAGGGGAAGCTCCTACAATGAGCAGTTCTTC

size: -
D: TRBD1
V: TRBV27
J: TRBJ1-6
CDR3: CASSADRGPSPLHF
DNA: TGTGCCAGCAGTGCCGACAGGGGGCCTTCACCCCTCCACTTT

size: -
D: -
V: TRBV11-2
J: TRBJ1-1
CDR3: CASSLELTGNTEAFF
DNA: TGTGCCAGCAGCTTAGAATTAACAGGGAACACTGAAGCTTTCTTT

size: -
D: TRBD1
V: TRBV9
J: TRBJ1-2
CDR3: CASSQGTVQGYTF
DNA: TGTGCCAGCAGCCAGGGGACAGTACAAGGCTACACCTTC

size: few
D: -
V: TRBV4-1
J: TRBJ1-1
CDR3: CASSQGILRQRMNTEAFF
DNA: TGCGCCAGCAGCCAAGGGATACTAAGGCAACGGATGAACACTGAAGCTTTCTTT

size: few
D: TRBD1
V: TRBV7-3
J: TRBJ1-6
CDR3: CASSLGGQGNSPLHF
DNA: TGTGCCAGCAGCTTGGGAGGACAGGGGAATTCACCCCTCCACTTT

size: -
D: -
V: TRBV6-1
J: TRBJ1-5
CDR3: CASSGSKYNQPQHF
DNA: TGTGCCAGCAGTGGTAGTAAGTACAATCAGCCCCAGCATTTT

size: -
D: -
V: TRBV30
J: TRBJ1-1
CDR3: CAWSAGRVGTEAFF
DNA: TGTGCCTGGAGTGCGGGCAGGGTGGGCACTGAAGCTTTCTTT

size: -
D: -
V: TRBV5-5
J: TRBJ2-2
CDR3: CASSQGDTGELFF
DNA: TGTGCCAGCAGCCAGGGAGACACCGGGGAGCTGTTTTTT

size: -
D: -
V: TRBV6-5
J: TRBJ1-4
CDR3: CASSWGAGEKLFF
DNA: TGTGCCAGCAGTTGGGGGGCGGGTGAAAAACTGTTTTTT

size: -
D: TRBD2
V: TRBV12-5
J: TRBJ2-3
CDR3: CASGGGLAGGKYTDTQYF
DNA: TGTGCTAGTGGCGGGGGACTAGCGGGGGGCAAATACACAGATACGCAGTATTTT

size: -
D: -
V: TRBV25-1
J: TRBJ2-7
CDR3: CASSGGYSYEQYF
DNA: TGTGCCAGCAGTGGGGGGTACTCCTACGAGCAGTACTTC

size: -
D: -
V: TRBV7-9
J: TRBJ2-1
CDR3: CASSLAADYNEQFF
DNA: TGTGCCAGCAGCTTAGCAGCTGACTACAATGAGCAGTTCTTC

size: -
D: -
V: TRBV14
J: TRBJ1-2
CDR3: CASSQKIAGVDGGYTF
DNA: TGTGCCAGCAGCCAAAAAATTGCGGGAGTTGATGGTGGCTACACCTTC

size: -
D: -
V: TRBV5-1
J: TRBJ1-2
CDR3: CASSLAAGYGYTF
DNA: TGCGCCAGCAGCTTGGCGGCAGGATATGGCTACACCTTC

size: few
D: -
V: TRBV2
J: TRBJ1-2
CDR3: CAIRVEGYTF
DNA: TGTGCCATCCGGGTGGAAGGCTACACCTTC

size: -
D: -
V: TRBV19
J: TRBJ2-1
CDR3: CASSPPQGHEQFF
DNA: TGTGCCAGTAGTCCACCACAGGGCCATGAGCAGTTCTTC

size: -
D: TRBD1
V: TRBV6-5
J: TRBJ1-5
CDR3: CASSKTGEKGQPQHF
DNA: TGTGCCAGCAGTAAGACAGGGGAAAAAGGTCAGCCCCAGCATTTT

size: -
D: -
V: TRBV4-1
J: TRBJ1-3
CDR3: CASSLGRGGNTIYF
DNA: TGCGCCAGCAGCCTCGGCAGGGGTGGAAACACCATATATTTT

size: -
D: -
V: TRBV4-1
J: TRBJ1-2
CDR3: CASSQVTTSVRSYGYTF
DNA: TGCGCCAGCAGCCAAGTAACGACTTCGGTCCGTAGCTATGGCTACACCTTC